This is a list of T cell receptor beta chains from one sample in a study of shared clonotypes between healthy human individuals. The table came from immunoSEQ multiplex PCR; TCRdb's copy has only in-frame clones and leaves some out. Of around 1,000,000 clones in the sample, 70% to 80% were seen once. Sequencing was done on a sample of memory CD4+ T cells from PBMCs. These receptors all come from a man aged 18 to 29 in good health. Some clones in this sample may be carry-over from other donors' samples. The conserved cysteine and the conserved F or W are not part of the CDR3 here. Fields, in order: J gene, V gene, CDR3 protein.

TRBJ1-1	TRBV6-6	ASSPGQENTEAF
TRBJ2-1	TRBV4-2	ASSQPRELQVYNEQF
TRBJ2-7	TRBV6-5	ASNTGTGKPYEQY
TRBJ2-7	TRBV2	ASTPVGSGSYEQY
TRBJ1-2	TRBV28	ASSLIGRGYT
TRBJ2-1	TRBV5-1	ASSFLAGASNEQF
TRBJ2-4	TRBV18	ASSPPGSVAKNIQY
TRBJ2-3	TRBV6-5	ASSYGTDNTDTQY
TRBJ1-2	TRBV28	ASYNRDGHGYT
TRBJ2-2	TRBV28	ASLGTGGARTGELF
TRBJ2-5	TRBV18	ASSRVERPYPQETQY
TRBJ2-7	TRBV6-1	ASRATGRNYEQY
TRBJ1-2	TRBV25-1	ASSESGGVNYGYT
TRBJ1-1	TRBV7-9	ASSLVATEAF
TRBJ2-1	TRBV27	ASSPLRIGEQF
TRBJ2-3	TRBV6-5	ASSYMRGADTQY
TRBJ1-2	TRBV28	ASSKTPVRGGGQGYT
TRBJ1-1	TRBV7-8	ASSAAMRNTEAF
TRBJ1-5	TRBV9	ASSEGQGDQPQH
TRBJ2-3	TRBV7-9	ASSTRLAGTDTQY
TRBJ1-1	TRBV19	ASQPGQGTEAF
TRBJ2-7	TRBV6-5	ASSYRGRTFYEQY
TRBJ2-2	TRBV5-1	ASSLGVRTLTGELF
TRBJ2-7	TRBV28	ASSPGLAGDHEQY
TRBJ2-7	TRBV25-1	ASSVGLPPYEQY
TRBJ1-5	TRBV6-1	ASSENPWSNQPQH
TRBJ2-3	TRBV7-3	ASSQRVLAGGGTDTQY
TRBJ1-2	TRBV5-1	ASSSTEYGYT
TRBJ2-7	TRBV28	ASSLSSGGGNEQY
TRBJ2-1	TRBV7-3	ASSSQRRDYNEQF
TRBJ1-1	TRBV28	ASSFGPRGAF
TRBJ1-2	TRBV7-2	ASTQGPQGGYGYT
TRBJ2-2	TRBV28	ATDLGNTGELF
TRBJ2-5	TRBV7-2	ASSSGGLRSETQY
TRBJ2-3	TRBV29-1	SADRGADTQY
TRBJ1-1	TRBV20-1	SAGGARGAF
TRBJ2-2	TRBV2	ATAATGGPTGELF
TRBJ1-3	TRBV28	ASSSPITAYSGNTIY
TRBJ1-2	TRBV27	ASSSSGVYGYT
TRBJ2-1	TRBV18	ASSPLTGTYNEQF
TRBJ2-3	TRBV14	ASSQEYGRASIDTQY
TRBJ1-5	TRBV28	ASRPGPGVAQPQH
TRBJ2-7	TRBV9	ASSVGGFSSEQY
TRBJ2-3	TRBV5-5	ASSLNRQSSTDTQY
TRBJ1-3	TRBV9	ASSDPGQLNSGNTIY
TRBJ2-3	TRBV5-1	ASSPLSGEDTQY
TRBJ1-2	TRBV30	AATRGIYT
TRBJ2-1	TRBV5-4	ASSLTGDNEQF
TRBJ1-5	TRBV6-6	ASTLGQGGNQPQH
TRBJ1-5	TRBV27	ASSPLTGGNQPQH
TRBJ2-7	TRBV2	ASSAYTYEQY
TRBJ2-7	TRBV5-4	ASSLGAGDRNEQY
TRBJ2-5	TRBV30	AWSGGRETQY
TRBJ2-5	TRBV19	ASSIAGFAETQY
TRBJ1-2	TRBV28	ASSLTNYGYT